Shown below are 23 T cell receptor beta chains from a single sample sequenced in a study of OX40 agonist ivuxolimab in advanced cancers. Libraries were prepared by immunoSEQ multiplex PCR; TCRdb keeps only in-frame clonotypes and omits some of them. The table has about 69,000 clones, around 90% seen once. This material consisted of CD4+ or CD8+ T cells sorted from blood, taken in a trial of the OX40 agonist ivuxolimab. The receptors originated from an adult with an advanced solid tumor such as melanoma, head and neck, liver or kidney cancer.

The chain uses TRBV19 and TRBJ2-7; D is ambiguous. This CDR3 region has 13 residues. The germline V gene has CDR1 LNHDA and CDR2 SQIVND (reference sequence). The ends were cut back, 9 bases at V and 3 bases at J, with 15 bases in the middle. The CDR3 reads CASSTGPNYEQYF. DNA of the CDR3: TGTGCCAGCTCGACCGGGCCGAACTACGAGCAGTACTTC.

CDR3 nucleotides: TGTGCCAGTAGTAGCCGGGACAGCTATAACTATGGCTACACCTTC. Residues: CASSSRDSYNYGYTF. This sequence joins TRBV19 and TRBJ1-2, with 7 bases aligning to TRBD1. The CDR3 length is 15 residues. Germline CDR1 LNHDA, CDR2 SQIVND (reference sequence). With 4 bases clipped from V and 1 base from J, the junction kept 6 bases outside the gene matches.

The CDR3 region has the DNA TGCGCCAGCAGCGACTATGGAGGGGTGAATGAGCAGTTCTTC. Translating gives CASSDYGGVNEQFF. The genes are TRBV4-1 and TRBJ2-1, with D tentatively TRBD2 (6 bases). Germline values: CDR1 MGHRA, CDR2 YSYEKL. V was cut by 5 bases and J by 7 bases, with 15 bases left in between. The CDR3 runs 14 residues.

As DNA, the CDR3 is TGTGCCAGCAGCTCTCCACGATCCGGGACTAGTATAGGTGAGCAGTTCTTC. Its protein product is CASSSPRSGTSIGEQFF. The gene calls are TRBV11-2 and TRBJ2-1, with 8 bases identical to TRBD2. CDR3 size: 17 residues. The germline V gene encodes CDR1 SGHAT and CDR2 FQNNGV. Unmatched junction bases numbered 17, after V lost 4 bases and J lost 9 bases.

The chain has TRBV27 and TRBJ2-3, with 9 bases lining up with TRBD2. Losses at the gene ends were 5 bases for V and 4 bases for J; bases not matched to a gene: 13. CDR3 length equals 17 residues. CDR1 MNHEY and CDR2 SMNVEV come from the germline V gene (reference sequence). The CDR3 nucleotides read TGTGCCAGCAGTCACACATATCTAGCGGGATCGTCAGATACGCAGTATTTT. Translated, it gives CASSHTYLAGSSDTQYF.

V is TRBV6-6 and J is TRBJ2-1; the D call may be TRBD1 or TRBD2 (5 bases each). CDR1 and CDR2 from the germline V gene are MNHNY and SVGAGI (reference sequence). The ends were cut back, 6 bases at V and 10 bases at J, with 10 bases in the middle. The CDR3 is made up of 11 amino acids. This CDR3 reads CASREAGEQFF. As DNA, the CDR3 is TGTGCCAGCAGGGAGGCAGGGGAGCAGTTCTTC.

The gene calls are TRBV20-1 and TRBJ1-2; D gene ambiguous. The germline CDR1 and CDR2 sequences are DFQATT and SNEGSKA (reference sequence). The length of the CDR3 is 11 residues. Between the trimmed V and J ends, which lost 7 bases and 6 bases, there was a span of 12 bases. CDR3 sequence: CSVGFPNGYTF. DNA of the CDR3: TGCAGTGTCGGGTTCCCGAATGGCTACACCTTC.

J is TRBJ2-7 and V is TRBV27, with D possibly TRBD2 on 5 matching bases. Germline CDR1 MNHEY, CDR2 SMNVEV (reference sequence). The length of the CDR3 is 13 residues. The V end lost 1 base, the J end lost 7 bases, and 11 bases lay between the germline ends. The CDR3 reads CASSLYVGKEQYF. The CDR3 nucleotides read TGTGCCAGCAGTTTATACGTCGGGAAAGAGCAGTACTTC.

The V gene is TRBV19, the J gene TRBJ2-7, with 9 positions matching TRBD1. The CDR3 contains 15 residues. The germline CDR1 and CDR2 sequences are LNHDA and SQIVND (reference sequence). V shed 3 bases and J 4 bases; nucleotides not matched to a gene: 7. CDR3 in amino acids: CASSIGTGLGYEQYF. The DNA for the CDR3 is TGTGCCAGTAGTATCGGGACAGGGTTGGGGTACGAGCAGTACTTC.

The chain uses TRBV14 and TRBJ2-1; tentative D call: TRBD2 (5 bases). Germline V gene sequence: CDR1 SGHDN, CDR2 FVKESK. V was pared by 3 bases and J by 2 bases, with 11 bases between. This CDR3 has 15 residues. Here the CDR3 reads CASSHIMRAYNEQFF. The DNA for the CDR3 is TGTGCCAGCAGCCACATAATGCGGGCCTACAATGAGCAGTTCTTC.

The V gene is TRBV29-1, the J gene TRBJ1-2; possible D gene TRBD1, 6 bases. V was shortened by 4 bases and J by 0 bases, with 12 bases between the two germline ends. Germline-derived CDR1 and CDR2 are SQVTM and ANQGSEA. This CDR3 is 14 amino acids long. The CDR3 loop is CSVVGGAANYGYTF. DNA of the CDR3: TGCAGCGTTGTTGGGGGGGCAGCTAACTATGGCTACACCTTC.

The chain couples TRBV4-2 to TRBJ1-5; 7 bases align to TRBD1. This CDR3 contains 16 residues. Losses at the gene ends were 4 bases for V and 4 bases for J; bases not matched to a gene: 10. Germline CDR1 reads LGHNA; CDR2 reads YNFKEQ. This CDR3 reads CASSREGALRNQPQHF. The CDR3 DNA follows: TGTGCCAGCAGCCGAGAGGGGGCCCTTCGGAATCAGCCCCAGCATTTT.

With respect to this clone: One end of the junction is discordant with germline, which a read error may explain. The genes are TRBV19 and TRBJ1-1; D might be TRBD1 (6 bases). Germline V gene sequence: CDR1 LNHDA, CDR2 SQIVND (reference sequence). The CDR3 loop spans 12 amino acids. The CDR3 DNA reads TGTGCCAGTAGTATAGGGGGGCGGGCCCCTCGCTTT. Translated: CASSIGGRAPRF.

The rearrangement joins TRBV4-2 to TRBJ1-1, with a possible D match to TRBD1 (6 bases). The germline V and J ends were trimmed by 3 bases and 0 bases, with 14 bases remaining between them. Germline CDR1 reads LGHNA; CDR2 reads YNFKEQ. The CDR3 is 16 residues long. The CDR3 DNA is TGTGCCAGCAGCCATTTATGGACAGTTATGAACACTGAAGCTTTCTTT. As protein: CASSHLWTVMNTEAFF.

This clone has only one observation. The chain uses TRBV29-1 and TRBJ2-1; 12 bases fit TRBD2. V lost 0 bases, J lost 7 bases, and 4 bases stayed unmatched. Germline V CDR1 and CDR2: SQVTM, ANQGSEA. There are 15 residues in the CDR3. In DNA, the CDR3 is TGCAGCGTTGAAGATGGCCTAGCGGGGGGGAATGAGCAGTTCTTC. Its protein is CSVEDGLAGGNEQFF.

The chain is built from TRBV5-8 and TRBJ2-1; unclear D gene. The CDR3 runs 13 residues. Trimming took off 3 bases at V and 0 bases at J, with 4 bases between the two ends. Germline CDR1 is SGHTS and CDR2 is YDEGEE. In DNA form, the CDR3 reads TGTGCCAGCAGCTCTGTCTCCTACAATGAGCAGTTCTTC. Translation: CASSSVSYNEQFF.

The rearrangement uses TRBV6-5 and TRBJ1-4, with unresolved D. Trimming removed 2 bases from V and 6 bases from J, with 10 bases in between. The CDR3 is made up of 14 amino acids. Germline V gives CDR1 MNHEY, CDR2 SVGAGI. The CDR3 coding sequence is TGTGCCAGCAGTTACCTAGCAGCGGATGAAAAACTGTTTTTT. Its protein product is CASSYLAADEKLFF.

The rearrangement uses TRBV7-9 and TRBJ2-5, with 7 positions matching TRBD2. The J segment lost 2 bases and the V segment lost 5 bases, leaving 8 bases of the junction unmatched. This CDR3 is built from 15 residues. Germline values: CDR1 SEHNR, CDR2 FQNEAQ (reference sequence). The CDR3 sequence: CASSPLTGGQETQYF. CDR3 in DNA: TGTGCCAGCAGCCCTTTAACCGGGGGGCAAGAGACCCAGTACTTC.

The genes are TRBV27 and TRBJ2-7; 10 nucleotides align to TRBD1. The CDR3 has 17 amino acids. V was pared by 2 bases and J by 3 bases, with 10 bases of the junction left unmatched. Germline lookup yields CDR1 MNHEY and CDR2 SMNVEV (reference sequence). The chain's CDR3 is CASSLLPGTGDFYEQYF. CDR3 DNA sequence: TGTGCCAGCAGTTTACTTCCCGGGACAGGGGATTTCTACGAGCAGTACTTC.

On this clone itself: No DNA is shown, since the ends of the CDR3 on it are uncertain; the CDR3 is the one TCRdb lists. The CDR3 sequence: CASSVGRGTRYF. This sequence joins TRBV5-4 and TRBJ2-3; the table's TRBD1 call for D was not verified on the DNA. Ends included, the CDR3 has 12 residues. CDR1 and CDR2 (germline): SGHNT, YYREEE (reference sequence).

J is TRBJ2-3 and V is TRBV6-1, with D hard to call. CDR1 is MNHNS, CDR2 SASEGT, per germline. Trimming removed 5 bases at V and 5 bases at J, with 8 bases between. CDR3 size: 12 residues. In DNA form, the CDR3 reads TGTGCCAGCAGTTGGTTAGGAGATACGCAGTATTTT. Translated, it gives CASSWLGDTQYF.

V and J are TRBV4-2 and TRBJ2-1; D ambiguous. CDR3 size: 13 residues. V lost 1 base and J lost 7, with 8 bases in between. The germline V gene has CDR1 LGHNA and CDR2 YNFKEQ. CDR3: CASSQADQNEQFF. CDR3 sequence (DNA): TGTGCCAGCAGCCAAGCGGATCAAAATGAGCAGTTCTTC.

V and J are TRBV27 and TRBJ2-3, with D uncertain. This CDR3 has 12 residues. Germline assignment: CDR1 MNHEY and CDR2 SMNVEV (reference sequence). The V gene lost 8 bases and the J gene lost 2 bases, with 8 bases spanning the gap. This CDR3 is CASGVPTDTQYF. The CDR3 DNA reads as TGTGCCAGCGGGGTCCCCACAGATACGCAGTATTTT.